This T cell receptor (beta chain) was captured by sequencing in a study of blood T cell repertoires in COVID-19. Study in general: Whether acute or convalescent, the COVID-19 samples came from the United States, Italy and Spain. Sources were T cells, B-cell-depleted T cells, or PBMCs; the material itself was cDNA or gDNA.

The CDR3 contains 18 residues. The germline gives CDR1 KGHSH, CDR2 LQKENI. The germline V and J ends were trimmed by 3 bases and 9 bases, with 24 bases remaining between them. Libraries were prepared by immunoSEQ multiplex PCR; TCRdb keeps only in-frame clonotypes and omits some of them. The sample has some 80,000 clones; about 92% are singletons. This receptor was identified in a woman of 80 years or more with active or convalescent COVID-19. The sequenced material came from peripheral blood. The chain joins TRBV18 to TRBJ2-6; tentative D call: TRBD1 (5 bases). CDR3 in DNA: TGTGCCAGCTCACCTAAACAGGCGATAGCCCTCTTTGTCAACGTCCTGACTTTC. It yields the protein CASSPKQAIALFVNVLTF.